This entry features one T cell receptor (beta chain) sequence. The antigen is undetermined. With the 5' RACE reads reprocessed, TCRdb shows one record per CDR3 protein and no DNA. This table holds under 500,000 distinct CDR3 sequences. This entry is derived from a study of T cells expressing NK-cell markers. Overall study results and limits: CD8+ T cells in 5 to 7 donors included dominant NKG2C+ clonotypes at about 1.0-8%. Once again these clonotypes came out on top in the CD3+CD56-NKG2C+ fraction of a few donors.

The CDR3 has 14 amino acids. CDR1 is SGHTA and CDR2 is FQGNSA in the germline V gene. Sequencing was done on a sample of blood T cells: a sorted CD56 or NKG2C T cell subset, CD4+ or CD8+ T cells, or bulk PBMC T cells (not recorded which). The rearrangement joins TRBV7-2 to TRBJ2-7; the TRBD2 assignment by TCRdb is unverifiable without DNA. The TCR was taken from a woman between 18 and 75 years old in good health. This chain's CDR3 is CASVLGGPSYEQYF.